This T cell receptor beta chain came from a study of control samples from healthy donors and cancer patients. Profiling relied on immunoSEQ multiplex PCR, and the TCRdb table lists in-frame clones only, not all of them. The table has 150,000 to 200,000 clones, around nine tenths seen once. This clone has a handful of counts. Germline CDR1 MNHEY, CDR2 SVGEGT. Trimming cost V 2 bases and J 3 bases, with 7 bases left between them. CDR3 size: 14 residues. V and J are TRBV6-2 or TRBV6-3 and TRBJ1-4; maybe TRBD1 (5 bases). The specimen sequenced was blood. This sequence originates from a man aged 30 to 45 in good health. For the CDR3, the DNA is TGTGCCAGCAGTTACAGGGGATCTAATGAAAAACTGTTTTTT. Protein: CASSYRGSNEKLFF.